This T cell receptor (beta chain) was sequenced for a study of tumor-infiltrating lymphocytes in primary liver carcinoma. As for this clonotype: The junction departs from the called germline gene at one end, perhaps through a read error.

This CDR3 has 15 residues. Germline CDR1 is MDHEN and CDR2 is SYDVKM. Germline DNA was also extracted, with blood RNA taken from unsorted whole blood. Prior to surgery, approximately 4 milliliters of peripheral blood were drawn. Constant-region priming of about 500 ng total RNA yielded TCR beta cDNA. Generation of the TCR beta libraries relied on three nested multiplex PCR rounds using slightly modified ARM-PCR. The first two PCR rounds used TRBV1-TRBV30 primers with a Cbeta primer, nine to eleven cycles each. TCRdb analysed the multiplex PCR reads with MiXCR anew, one entry per CDR3 protein. Found here are hundreds of thousands of distinct CDR3 sequences, 65% of them singletons; the top ten hold more than 8.5%.

Sequenced: peripheral blood. The receptor's source is a middle-aged man with primary liver carcinoma and hepatitis B virus infection. J is TRBJ2-1 and V is TRBV28; 7 nucleotides match TRBD2. CDR3 coding DNA: TGTGCCAGCAGCCTCCCCCGACGGGACTACAGTGAGCAGTTCTTC. It encodes CASSLPRRDYSEQFF. Complete variable domain (other parts from reference TRBV28 and TRBJ2-1): DVKVTQSSRYLVKRTGEKVFLECVQDMDHENMFWYRQDPGLGLRLIYFSYDVKMKEKGDIPEGYSVSREKKERFSLILESASTNQTSMYLCASSLPRRDYSEQFFGPGTRLTVL.